This section outlines one T cell receptor beta chain sequence together with its context. No antigen is known for it. No base quality values were provided; no much bigger clone lies one nucleotide off. This record belongs to a study of cytomegalovirus exposure and HLA in healthy donors (dated by TCRdb to about 2017). Regarding the research as a whole: The roughly 670 repertoires of the first cohort and the 95 to 150 validation repertoires were produced on the same platform, according to a later analysis. The study combined high-throughput TCR immunosequencing, statistical association of individual TCRs with disease status, and machine learning to predict cytomegalovirus infection status. The study aimed to test whether signatures of past pathogen exposure could be identified by cataloging public T cell receptors. Besides the first cohort of more than 650 subjects, a separate validation cohort made up of 90 to 150 different subjects was used. Points the paper makes about the study in general: In vitro tests confirmed that a few of the cytomegalovirus-associated TCR beta chains recognize cytomegalovirus antigens. In the study, roughly 160 TCR beta chains were listed as associated with cytomegalovirus. Of the cluster scores, roughly 93% were above 0 in a later analysis, which found that TCRs clustered in the first cohort also tended to co-occur in the 120 or so validation repertoires. All 120 or so repertoires were used to score co-occurrence in the validation cohort in a later analysis, because that analysis had no HLA typing for the cohort. The classifier was reported to diagnose cytomegalovirus status with high specificity and sensitivity in both the original cohort and the validation cohort. While some public TCRs were present in many individuals, most TCR sequences turned up only very rarely across donors. The authors suggested that the approach could potentially be extended to other disease states and immunological phenotypes.

The library was generated by the immunoSEQ multiplex PCR assay. In the paper's pipeline: A statistical classification framework was developed to diagnose cytomegalovirus status using the catalog of TCR beta chain sequences. The clones in this table, taken by TCRdb from immuneACCESS, are in-frame only. Not every clone is retained; where verified, under half of the shortfall comes from an unresolved V gene, and the cause of the rest is unknown. D and trimming come from the DNA, and the V and J calls and clone size come from that table. The sample table records 150,000 to 200,000 clones; roughly 86% of these occur just once. More than 1.1% of the sample is taken by the ten largest. The CDR3 covers 15 residues, taking in both the cysteine and the phenylalanine. Solely the CDR3 DNA is kept, with 45 bases framed from the first base. Here V drops 4 bases and J drops 8 bases, and the junction holds 11 bases not matched to any gene. In the germline V gene, CDR1 corresponds to ENHRY and CDR2 to SYGVKD.

Donors formed part of the validation cohort, which comprised about 130 subjects and was distinct from the first cohort of 550 to 850 subjects. Sample: PBMCs. The sequence links TRBV10-3 to TRBJ1-3; TRBD1 lines up with 7 middle nucleotides. The TCR originated in a woman in her late teens or twenties in good health and CMV-seronegative. The CDR3 region reads CAISGRDRVLDTIYF. The base sequence is TGTGCCATCAGTGGCCGGGACAGAGTCCTAGACACCATATATTTT.